These 9 T cell receptor beta chains originate from one sample sequenced in a study of T cells after yellow fever vaccination. TCRdb reprocessed the 5' RACE reads with MiXCR, giving one entry per CDR3 protein. The table shows 300,000 to 450,000 distinct CDR3 sequences, with under 7.5% occurring only once. This sample comprised PBMCs, obtained 5 days after the yellow fever booster vaccination. Receptors originate from a young man who received the YFV17D yellow fever vaccine.

The sample holds many counts of this clonotype. The chain recombines TRBV12-3 or TRBV12-4 with TRBJ2-5; D is unresolved. V lost 5 bases, J lost 0 bases, and 7 bases lay in between. The CDR3 is 13 residues long. The CDR3 region has the DNA TGTGCCAGCAGTCCTCGGGACCAAGAGACCCAGTACTTC. Its translation is CASSPRDQETQYF.

A note on this clonotype: A read error may be the cause here, since a much bigger clone is one base away. The chain combines TRBV7-9 with TRBJ2-7, with D perhaps TRBD2 (6 bases). The CDR3 has 17 residues. The ends were cut back, 4 bases at V and 3 bases at J, with 22 bases in the middle. The V gene's germline CDR1 is SEHNR and CDR2 FQNEAQ (reference sequence). The CDR3 region is CASSSGVAADKVYEQYF. Here the CDR3 DNA reads TGTGCCAGCAGCTCCGGGGTAGCGGCGGATAAAGTCTACGAGCAGTACTTC.

The rearrangement links TRBV20-1 to TRBJ2-5, with a weak D call TRBD2 (6 bases). The germline gives CDR1 DFQATT, CDR2 SNEGSKA (reference sequence). The CDR3 loop spans 13 amino acids. Between the trimmed V and J ends, which lost 4 bases and 5 bases, there was a span of 14 bases. This chain's CDR3 is CSATGAGMETQYF. CDR3 nucleotides: TGCAGTGCTACCGGGGCGGGGATGGAGACCCAGTACTTC.

Only a few counts were recorded for this clonotype. The chain joins TRBV19 to TRBJ2-2, with 8 bases lining up with TRBD2. The CDR3 length is 13 residues. After removal of 6 bases from V and 6 bases from J, the junction contained 3 bases not matched to a gene. Germline assignment: CDR1 LNHDA and CDR2 SQIVND (reference sequence). The CDR3 spells CASRPLAAGELFF. As DNA, the CDR3 is TGTGCCAGTAGACCACTAGCGGCCGGGGAGCTGTTTTTT.

This clonotype occurred many times. CDR3 residues: CASSDAWGRPGELFF. CDR3 bases: TGCGCCAGCAGCGACGCCTGGGGGCGTCCCGGGGAGCTGTTTTTT. The chain joins TRBV5-1 to TRBJ2-2, with D perhaps matching TRBD1 (6 bases). CDR3 length equals 15 residues. Germline CDR1 SGHRS, CDR2 YFSETQ. V was clipped by 4 bases and J by 6 bases, with 16 bases between them. Using reference TRBV5-1 and TRBJ2-2 for the parts outside the CDR3, the full variable domain is KAGVTQTPRYLIKTRGQQVTLSCSPISGHRSVSWYQQTPGQGLQFLFEYFSETQRNKGNFPGRFSGRQFSNSRSEMNVSTLELGDSALYLCASSDAWGRPGELFFGEGSRLTVL.

At least ten counts were recorded for this clonotype. The chain links TRBV12-3 or TRBV12-4 to TRBJ2-7; 9 positions agree with TRBD1. The CDR3 contains 14 residues. V shed 6 bases and J 2 bases; nucleotides not matched to a gene: 5. The CDR3 nucleotides are TGTGCCAGCAGAATTACAGGGGGCGCCTACGAGCAGTACTTC. Protein sequence: CASRITGGAYEQYF.

The chain links TRBV6-2 or TRBV6-3 to TRBJ1-5, with unresolved D. The germline V and J ends were trimmed by 2 bases and 4 bases, with 12 bases remaining between them. There are 15 residues in the CDR3. CDR1 and CDR2 (germline): MNHEY, SVGEGT. The DNA for the CDR3 is TGTGCCAGCAGTTACGGGCAGACCCAGAATCAGCCCCAGCATTTT. Amino acids: CASSYGQTQNQPQHF.

The CDR3 here is CASSYGVPGANVLTF. The CDR3 DNA sequence: TGTGCCAGCAGTTACGGGGTCCCTGGGGCCAACGTCCTGACTTTC. The chain has TRBV6-5 and TRBJ2-6, with D uncertain. The V end lost 2 bases, the J end lost 2 bases, and 7 bases lay between the germline ends. This CDR3 spans 15 amino acids. Per germline, CDR1 MNHEY and CDR2 SVGAGI.

This clonotype has a count of ten or more. The V gene is TRBV3-1, the J gene TRBJ2-1; TRBD2 is a possible D gene (5 bases). The germline V gene encodes CDR1 LGHDT and CDR2 YNNKEL (reference sequence). CDR3 length: 14 amino acids. Trimming left V 1 base short and J 4 bases short, with 8 bases between. Here the CDR3 DNA reads TGTGCCAGCAGCCAAGCCGACTATTACAATGAGCAGTTCTTC. Protein product: CASSQADYYNEQFF.